Listed below are T cell receptor beta chains from one sample, sequenced in a study of CD8+CD57+ T cells in acquired aplastic anemia. One entry per CDR3 protein results from TCRdb running MiXCR on the reads. This table holds approximately 380,000 distinct CDR3 sequences, 55% to 75% found once. Sequencing input: sorted CD4+, CD8+, or CD8+CD57+ T cells (not recorded which) from PBMCs. These TCRs come from a human donor in good health, serving as a control. Both conserved end residues are part of each CDR3. D genes are given only for firm matches. Expanded clones are given a class, and other clones once, few, many or no size at all.

j_call d_call clone_size v_call cdr3_aa cdr3_nt
TRBJ2-5 TRBD2 . TRBV5-1 CASSLVLAGGAGTQYF TGCGCCAGCAGCTTAGTGTTAGCGGGGGGGGCCGGGACCCAGTACTTC
TRBJ2-7 TRBD2 . TRBV9 CASSEGVAGAPRNF TGTGCCAGCAGCGAAGGGGTAGCGGGGGCCCCCAGGAACTTC
TRBJ1-1 TRBD1 . TRBV7-2 CASSLVAGGIPAFF TGTGCCAGCAGCTTGGTGGCAGGGGGCATACCGGCTTTCTTT
TRBJ2-3 . . TRBV4-1 CASSHSRDTWADTQYF TGCGCCAGCAGCCACAGCCGGGACACATGGGCAGATACGCAGTATTTT
TRBJ2-3 . . TRBV19 CASSIGRPGIYEQYFDF .
TRBJ1-2 TRBD1 once TRBV10-3 CAISESGGQGLYGYTF TGTGCCATCAGTGAGTCGGGGGGACAGGGCCTCTATGGCTACACCTTC
TRBJ2-6 . . TRBV19 CASLRGGGTGANVLTF TGTGCCAGTCTTAGGGGCGGAGGGACTGGGGCCAACGTCCTGACTTTC
TRBJ1-3 TRBD1 . TRBV7-8 CASSSRQGDSRNTIYF TGTGCCAGTAGTTCCCGACAGGGGGACTCTCGAAACACCATATATTTT
TRBJ2-7 TRBD2 few TRBV2 CALAGDRGEQYF TGTGCCCTAGCGGGAGACCGTGGCGAGCAGTACTTC
TRBJ2-7 . . TRBV7-8 CASSFSQGLYEQYF TGTGCCAGCAGTTTCAGTCAGGGTCTCTACGAGCAGTACTTC
TRBJ2-3 TRBD1 many TRBV5-1 CASSFGAGGDTQYF TGCGCCAGCAGCTTCGGAGCAGGGGGAGATACGCAGTATTTT
TRBJ2-3 . . TRBV7-2 CACSLADTQYF TGTGCCTGCAGCTTGGCAGATACGCAGTATTTT
TRBJ2-7 . . TRBV19 CASSIRQGSYEQYF TGTGCCAGTAGTATCCGGCAGGGCTCCTACGAGCAGTACTTC